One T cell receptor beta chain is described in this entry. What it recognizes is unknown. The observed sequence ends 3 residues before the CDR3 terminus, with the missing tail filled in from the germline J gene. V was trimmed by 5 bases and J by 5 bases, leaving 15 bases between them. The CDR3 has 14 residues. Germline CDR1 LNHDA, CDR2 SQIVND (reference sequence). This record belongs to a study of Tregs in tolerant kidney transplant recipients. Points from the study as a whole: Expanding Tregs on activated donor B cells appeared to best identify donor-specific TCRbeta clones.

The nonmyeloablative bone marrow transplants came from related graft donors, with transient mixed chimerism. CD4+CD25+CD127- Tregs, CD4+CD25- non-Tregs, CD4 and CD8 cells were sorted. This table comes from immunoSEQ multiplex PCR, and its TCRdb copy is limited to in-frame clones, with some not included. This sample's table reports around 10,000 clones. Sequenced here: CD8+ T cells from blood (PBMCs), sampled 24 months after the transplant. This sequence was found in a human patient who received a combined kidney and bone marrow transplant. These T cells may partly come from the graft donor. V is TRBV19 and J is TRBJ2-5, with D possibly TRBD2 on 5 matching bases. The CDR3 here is CASSFTAARETQYF. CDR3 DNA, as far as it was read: TGTGCCAGTAGTTTCACAGCGGCTCGGGAGACC.